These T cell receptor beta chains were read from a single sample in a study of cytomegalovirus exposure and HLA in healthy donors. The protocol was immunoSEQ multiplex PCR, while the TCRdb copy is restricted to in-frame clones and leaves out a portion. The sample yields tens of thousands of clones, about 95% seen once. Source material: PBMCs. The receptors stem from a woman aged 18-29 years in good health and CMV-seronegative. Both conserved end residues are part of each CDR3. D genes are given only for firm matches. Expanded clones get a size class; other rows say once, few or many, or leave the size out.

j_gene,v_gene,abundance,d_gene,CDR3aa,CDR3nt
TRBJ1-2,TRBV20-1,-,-,CSASQGYGYTF,TGCAGTGCTAGCCAGGGCTATGGCTACACCTTC
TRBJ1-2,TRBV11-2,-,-,CASSLETVDGYTF,TGTGCCAGCAGCTTAGAGACAGTGGATGGCTACACCTTC
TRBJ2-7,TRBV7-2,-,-,CASSLAASYEQYF,TGTGCCAGCAGCTTGGCTGCCTCCTACGAGCAGTACTTC
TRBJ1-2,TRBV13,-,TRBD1,CASSLGPQGGYGYTF,TGTGCCAGCAGCTTAGGACCCCAGGGGGGCTATGGCTACACCTTC
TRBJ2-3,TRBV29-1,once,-,CSVAYEADTQYF,TGCAGCGTTGCGTATGAGGCAGATACGCAGTATTTT
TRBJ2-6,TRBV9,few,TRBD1,CASSVVPGQPTGANVLTF,TGTGCCAGCAGCGTAGTTCCGGGACAGCCGACAGGGGCCAACGTCCTGACTTTC
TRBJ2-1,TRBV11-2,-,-,CASSLVLARTGEQFF,TGTGCCAGCAGCTTAGTCCTCGCGCGAACGGGTGAGCAGTTCTTC
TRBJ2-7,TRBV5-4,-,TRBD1,CASSLGGQGRSYEQYF,TGTGCCAGCAGCTTGGGGGGACAGGGGAGAAGCTACGAGCAGTACTTC
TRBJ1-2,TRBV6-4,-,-,CASSDSGRANYGYTF,TGTGCCAGCAGTGACTCGGGCAGAGCTAACTATGGCTACACCTTC
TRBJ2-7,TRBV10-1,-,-,CASSERVTYEQYF,TGCGCCAGCAGTGAGCGGGTAACCTACGAGCAGTACTTC
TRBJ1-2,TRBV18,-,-,CASSPPQGTYGYTF,TGTGCCAGCTCACCACCCCAGGGTACCTATGGCTACACCTTC
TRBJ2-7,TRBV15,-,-,CATSRDLGRSYEQYF,TGTGCCACCAGCAGAGATCTGGGCCGATCCTACGAGCAGTACTTC
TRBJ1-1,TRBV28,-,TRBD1,CATTGAEAFF,TGTGCCACCACAGGGGCTGAAGCTTTCTTT
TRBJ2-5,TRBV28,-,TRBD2,CASSFRLAGGQGETQYF,TGTGCCAGCAGTTTTAGGCTAGCGGGAGGCCAGGGGGAGACCCAGTACTTC
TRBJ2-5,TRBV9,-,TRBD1,CASSVTGRETQYF,TGTGCCAGCAGCGTGACAGGGAGAGAGACCCAGTACTTC
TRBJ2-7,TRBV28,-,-,CASSLSRSEQYF,TGTGCCAGCAGTTTGTCGCGATCCGAGCAGTACTTC